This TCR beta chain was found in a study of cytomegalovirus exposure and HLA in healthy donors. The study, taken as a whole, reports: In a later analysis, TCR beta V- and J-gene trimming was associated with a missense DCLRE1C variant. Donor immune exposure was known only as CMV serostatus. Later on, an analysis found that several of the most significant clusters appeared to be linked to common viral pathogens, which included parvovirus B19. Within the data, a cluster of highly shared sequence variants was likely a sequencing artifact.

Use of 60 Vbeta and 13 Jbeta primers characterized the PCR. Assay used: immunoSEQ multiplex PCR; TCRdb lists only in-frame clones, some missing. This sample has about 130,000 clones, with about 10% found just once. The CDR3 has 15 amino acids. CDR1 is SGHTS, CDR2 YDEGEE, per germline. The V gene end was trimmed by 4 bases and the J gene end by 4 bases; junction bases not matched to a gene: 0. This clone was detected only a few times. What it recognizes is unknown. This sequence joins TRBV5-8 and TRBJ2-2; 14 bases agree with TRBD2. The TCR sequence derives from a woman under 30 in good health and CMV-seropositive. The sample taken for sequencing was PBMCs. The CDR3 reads CASSGLAGGTGELFF. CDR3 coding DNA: TGTGCCAGCAGCGGACTAGCGGGAGGCACCGGGGAGCTGTTTTTT.